Listed below are T cell receptor beta chains from one sample, sequenced in a study of monozygotic twins with inflammatory bowel disease. From its re-call of the 5' RACE reads, TCRdb lists each CDR3 protein once, without DNA. The sample data list a few hundred thousand distinct CDR3 sequences. What was sequenced was blood. These receptors originate from a human donor with ulcerative colitis or Crohn's disease, or a healthy co-twin of an affected twin (not recorded which). Both conserved end residues are part of each CDR3.

j_call v_call cdr3_aa
TRBJ1-4 TRBV12-3/TRBV12-4 CASTDRQGRGATNEKLFF
TRBJ2-7 TRBV25-1 CASSDLLYEQYF
TRBJ2-1 TRBV12-3/TRBV12-4 CASTRLSSGSYNEQFF
TRBJ2-1 TRBV6-2/TRBV6-3 CASSPLGSYDEQFF
TRBJ1-5 TRBV18 CASSPDRAQPQHF
TRBJ2-7 TRBV12-3/TRBV12-4 CASSLGFPYEQYF
TRBJ2-2 TRBV20-1 CSASRDRGPFRAGELFF
TRBJ1-1 TRBV7-2 CASSLARRPYTEAFF
TRBJ2-7 TRBV20-1 CSASPTYEQYF
TRBJ2-5 TRBV6-5 CASSYGRGRETQYF
TRBJ2-7 TRBV11-2 CASSLIGTGGQYEQYF
TRBJ2-3 TRBV7-6 CASSLAQGFSTDTQYF
TRBJ1-4 TRBV7-9 CASRRTGTTNEKLFF
TRBJ1-5 TRBV30 CAWSFGGGQPQHF
TRBJ2-7 TRBV6-5 CASRYLAGPYEQYF
TRBJ1-5 TRBV5-4 CASSAEGNQPQHF
TRBJ1-2 TRBV20-1 CSAREGNYGYTF
TRBJ2-1 TRBV5-1 CASSLAAQGWVF
TRBJ2-3 TRBV29-1 CSVVMISTDTQYF
TRBJ2-3 TRBV6-2/TRBV6-3 CASSFNTDTQYF
TRBJ2-1 TRBV6-2/TRBV6-3 CASSYLTVRDEQFF
TRBJ2-5 TRBV10-3 CAISMGQTKGETQYF
TRBJ2-7 TRBV18 CASSGEGKPYF
TRBJ2-5 TRBV10-2 CASSVSQETQYF
TRBJ2-3 TRBV5-1 CASSPGGPDTDTQYF
TRBJ1-4 TRBV24-1 CATSGTTGGSGSGKLFF
TRBJ2-2 TRBV20-1 CSAKDRGLGVSGELFF
TRBJ2-7 TRBV5-1 CASSLEYSSGSLYEQYF
TRBJ2-7 TRBV5-4 CASSLGRDRSSYEQYF
TRBJ2-5 TRBV11-2 CASSRGWETQYF
TRBJ1-2 TRBV20-1 CSAPPRVQNGGYTF
TRBJ1-1 TRBV20-1 CSAGGIIPEAFF
TRBJ1-1 TRBV3-1 CASSQESTEAFF
TRBJ2-1 TRBV7-2 CASSLGPPLLAGGSNSYNEQFF
TRBJ2-7 TRBV12-3/TRBV12-4 CASSWAGQRNYEQYF
TRBJ1-3 TRBV9 CASSVDGGRSSGNTIYF
TRBJ2-1 TRBV5-1 CASSLATGRDNEQFF
TRBJ2-2 TRBV5-1 CASSLSTPTGELFF
TRBJ1-3 TRBV5-4 CASWGGASGNTIYF
TRBJ2-3 TRBV21-1 CASGTSPPLAEDSTDTQYF
TRBJ2-2 TRBV5-1 CASSSVAEANTGELFF
TRBJ2-3 TRBV12-3/TRBV12-4 CASSPVPDTQYF
TRBJ1-6 TRBV5-1 CASSWGGSSYNSPLHF
TRBJ2-5 TRBV15 CATSRTGVGSETQYF
TRBJ1-2 TRBV7-2 CASSRAFAPSAYGYTF
TRBJ2-7 TRBV3-1 CASRDSSDYEQYF
TRBJ1-1 TRBV5-1 CASSPQPGNTEAFF
TRBJ2-7 TRBV12-3/TRBV12-4 CASSFNSETYEQYF
TRBJ1-5 TRBV7-9 CASSLSAWDGNQPQHF
TRBJ1-1 TRBV7-2 CASSLGWGSTTEAFF
TRBJ2-1 TRBV7-2 CASSLAGPGHNEQFF
TRBJ1-5 TRBV6-5 CASSYSIEGAQPQHF
TRBJ2-1 TRBV13 CASSPRKYNEQFF
TRBJ1-2 TRBV7-9 CASSLGREYSPYYGYTF
TRBJ1-2 TRBV20-1 CSATGPLYGYTF